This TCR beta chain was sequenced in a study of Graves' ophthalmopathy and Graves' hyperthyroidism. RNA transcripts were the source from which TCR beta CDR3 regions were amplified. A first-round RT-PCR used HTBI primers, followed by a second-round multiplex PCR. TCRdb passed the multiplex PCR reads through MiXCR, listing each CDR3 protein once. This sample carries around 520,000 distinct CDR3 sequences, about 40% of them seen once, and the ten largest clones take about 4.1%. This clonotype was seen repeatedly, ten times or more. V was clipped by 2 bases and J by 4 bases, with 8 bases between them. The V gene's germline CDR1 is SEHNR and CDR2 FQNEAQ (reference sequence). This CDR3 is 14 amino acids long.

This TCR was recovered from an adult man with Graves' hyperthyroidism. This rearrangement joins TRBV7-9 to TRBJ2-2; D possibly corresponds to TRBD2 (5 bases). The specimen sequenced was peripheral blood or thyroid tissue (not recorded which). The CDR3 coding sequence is TGTGCCAGCAGCTTATTCGGAGGCACCGGGGAGCTGTTTTTT. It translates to CASSLFGGTGELFF.